Below are 8 T cell receptor beta chains sequenced from a single sample in a study of shared clonotypes between healthy human individuals. Assay used: immunoSEQ multiplex PCR; TCRdb lists only in-frame clones, some missing. This sample has fewer than 2.5 million clones, with approximately 93% found just once. Specimen: naive CD4+ T cells from PBMCs. Subset described: CD45RA+ positively selected. The receptors here all came from a man aged 18-30 years in good health. Some clones in this sample may be carry-over from other donors' samples.

The V call is TRBV7-8, the J call TRBJ1-2; 7 nucleotides line up with TRBD1. Trimming cost V 6 bases and J 4 bases; bases outside gene matches: 11. The germline V gene encodes CDR1 SGHVS and CDR2 FQNEAQ. The CDR3 is made up of 15 amino acids. The CDR3 region has the DNA TGTGCCAGCAGACCAAGCCGGGACAGAGGCTATGGCTACACCTTC. This gives the protein CASRPSRDRGYGYTF.

V and J are TRBV5-1 and TRBJ2-3, with D perhaps TRBD2 (6 bases). This CDR3 is 12 amino acids long. CDR1 and CDR2 from the germline V gene are SGHRS and YFSETQ. V gave up 3 bases and J gave up 5 bases, with 7 bases separating them. The CDR3 region has the DNA TGCGCCAGCAGCTGGGGGGAAGATACGCAGTATTTT. This codes for CASSWGEDTQYF.

The genes are TRBV7-2 and TRBJ2-7; a possible D gene is TRBD2 (6 bases). V was shortened by 0 bases and J by 6 bases, with 15 bases between the two germline ends. Germline CDR1 and CDR2: SGHTA and FQGNSA. CDR3 length: 15 amino acids. This chain's CDR3 is CASSLAGGTATEQYF. The CDR3 nucleotides read TGTGCCAGCAGCTTAGCGGGCGGGACGGCGACCGAGCAGTACTTC.

The rearrangement uses TRBV28 and TRBJ1-2; tentatively, D is TRBD1 (6 bases). V was trimmed by 10 bases and J by 3 bases, leaving 18 bases between them. The CDR3 runs to 14 residues. Germline CDR1 reads MDHEN; CDR2 reads SYDVKM. CDR3 sequence: CATRVGGAHYGYTF. As DNA, the CDR3 is TGTGCCACCAGAGTCGGGGGGGCTCACTATGGCTACACCTTC.

Regarding this clone: The junction and the germline gene differ at one end; a read error may be behind it. The V and J genes are TRBV28 and TRBJ2-1, with a weak D call TRBD1 (5 bases). CDR1 and CDR2 (germline): MDHEN, SYDVKM. The CDR3 covers 15 residues. The CDR3 here is CASSLQGVADNEQFF. The CDR3 DNA is TGTGCGAGCAGTTTACAAGGGGTCGCCGACAATGAGCAGTTCTTC.

About this clone itself: At one end, the junction sequence differs from germline, possibly due to a read error. V gene TRBV7-3 combines with J gene TRBJ2-7, with TRBD1 matching over 11 bases. CDR3 length: 15 residues. CDR1 and CDR2 (germline): SGHTA, FQGTGA. In DNA form, the CDR3 reads TGTGCCAGCAGCCGAGGAGGACAGGGGGCTTACGTGCAGTACTTC. Its protein product is CASSRGGQGAYVQYF.

The V call is TRBV5-1, the J call TRBJ2-1; D is ambiguous. The V end lost 2 bases, the J end lost 8 bases, and 14 bases lay between the germline ends. This CDR3 is 14 amino acids long. CDR1 and CDR2 from the germline V gene are SGHRS and YFSETQ. This CDR3 reads CASSFIGPGDEQFF. CDR3 nucleotide sequence: TGCGCCAGCAGCTTTATTGGGCCAGGCGATGAGCAGTTCTTC. Full variable domain (rest looked up from reference TRBV5-1 and TRBJ2-1): KAGVTQTPRYLIKTRGQQVTLSCSPISGHRSVSWYQQTPGQGLQFLFEYFSETQRNKGNFPGRFSGRQFSNSRSEMNVSTLELGDSALYLCASSFIGPGDEQFFGPGTRLTVL.

V usage is TRBV25-1 and J usage is TRBJ1-1; no firm D call. The V end lost 4 bases, the J end lost 8 bases, and 14 bases lay between the germline ends. The V gene's germline CDR1 is MGHDK and CDR2 SYGVNS. The CDR3 sequence is 13 residues long. The CDR3 protein is CASSVRDTEEAFF. CDR3 nucleotide sequence: TGTGCCAGCAGTGTCCGAGATACAGAAGAAGCTTTCTTT. Full variable domain (rest looked up from reference TRBV25-1 and TRBJ1-1): EADIYQTPRYLVIGTGKKITLECSQTMGHDKMYWYQQDPGMELHLIHYSYGVNSTEKGDLSSESTVSRIRTEHFPLTLESARPSHTSQYLCASSVRDTEEAFFGQGTRLTVV.